A selection of T cell receptor beta chains follows, all from one sample in a study of CD39 and CD103 CD8 tumor-infiltrating T cells. Clones were sequenced by immunoSEQ multiplex PCR, and TCRdb holds only the in-frame ones, with some missing. The table shows 2,500 to 3,500 clones, with about 80% occurring only once. Sequencing was carried out using CD39- CD103- CD8+ T cells sorted from the tumor. Receptor source: a human donor with head and neck squamous cell carcinoma. Each CDR3 is given with its conserved first and last residue. The order of the fields is CDR3 protein, CDR3 DNA, V gene, J gene, clone size, D gene. The D gene is left open where the match is weak. A row's size may be missing; if present it is once, few, many or a size class.

CDR3 protein: CASRTGYNEQFF
CDR3 DNA: TGTGCCAGCAGGACAGGCTACAATGAGCAGTTCTTC
V gene: TRBV6-5
J gene: TRBJ2-1
clone size: -
D gene: -

CDR3 protein: CASTLDYGYTF
CDR3 DNA: TGTGCCAGCACCCTAGACTATGGCTACACCTTC
V gene: TRBV5-5
J gene: TRBJ1-2
clone size: large
D gene: -

CDR3 protein: CASSVVAGSTYGYTF
CDR3 DNA: TGTGCCAGCAGCGTAGTGGCGGGGTCTACCTATGGCTACACCTTC
V gene: TRBV9
J gene: TRBJ1-2
clone size: -
D gene: -

CDR3 protein: CASSDRGREAFF
CDR3 DNA: TGTGCCAGCAGCGACAGGGGAAGGGAAGCTTTCTTT
V gene: TRBV2
J gene: TRBJ1-1
clone size: -
D gene: TRBD1

CDR3 protein: CASSIQAGLAGGSYNEQFF
CDR3 DNA: TGTGCCAGCAGCATACAGGCGGGACTTGCGGGGGGGTCCTACAATGAGCAGTTCTTC
V gene: TRBV13
J gene: TRBJ2-1
clone size: once
D gene: TRBD2

CDR3 protein: CASSPWGGDIASSYEQYF
CDR3 DNA: TGTGCCAGCAGCCCATGGGGGGGGGACATTGCGAGCTCCTACGAGCAGTACTTC
V gene: TRBV7-9
J gene: TRBJ2-7
clone size: -
D gene: -

CDR3 protein: CASSQDSGGAFSEQYF
CDR3 DNA: TGCGCCAGCAGCCAAGACTCGGGGGGGGCCTTCTCCGAGCAGTACTTC
V gene: TRBV4-3
J gene: TRBJ2-7
clone size: -
D gene: TRBD2

CDR3 protein: CASSQDRLTAGNTIYF
CDR3 DNA: TGCGCCAGCAGCCAAGATCGGTTGACAGCTGGAAACACCATATATTTT
V gene: TRBV4-3
J gene: TRBJ1-3
clone size: -
D gene: -

CDR3 protein: CASSLGQSSGNTIYF
CDR3 DNA: TGTGCCAGCAGTTTGGGACAGTCCTCTGGAAACACCATATATTTT
V gene: TRBV28
J gene: TRBJ1-3
clone size: -
D gene: TRBD1

CDR3 protein: CASSLMTDPRTDTQYF
CDR3 DNA: TGTGCCAGCAGCTTAATGACGGATCCCCGCACAGATACACAGTATTTT
V gene: TRBV7-9
J gene: TRBJ2-3
clone size: -
D gene: -

CDR3 protein: CAGRVMNTEAFF
CDR3 DNA: TGTGCCGGGAGGGTAATGAACACTGAAGCTTTCTTT
V gene: TRBV7-9
J gene: TRBJ1-1
clone size: -
D gene: -

CDR3 protein: CASSGMDRPEQYF
CDR3 DNA: TGTGCCAGCAGTGGCATGGACAGACCAGAGCAGTACTTC
V gene: TRBV2
J gene: TRBJ2-7
clone size: once
D gene: -

CDR3 protein: CASSYAGTEAFF
CDR3 DNA: TGTGCCAGCAGTTACGCAGGGACTGAAGCTTTCTTT
V gene: TRBV6-5
J gene: TRBJ1-1
clone size: -
D gene: -

CDR3 protein: CAIRTDRGDNQPQHF
CDR3 DNA: TGTGCCATCAGGACGGACAGGGGTGACAATCAGCCCCAGCATTTT
V gene: TRBV10-3
J gene: TRBJ1-5
clone size: -
D gene: TRBD1

CDR3 protein: CASSSGTGGNQPQHF
CDR3 DNA: TGTGCCAGCAGTTCCGGGACAGGGGGCAATCAGCCCCAGCATTTT
V gene: TRBV27
J gene: TRBJ1-5
clone size: -
D gene: TRBD1

CDR3 protein: CASTGTGGRNTEAFF
CDR3 DNA: TGTGCCAGCACCGGGACAGGGGGGCGGAACACTGAAGCTTTCTTT
V gene: TRBV28
J gene: TRBJ1-1
clone size: -
D gene: TRBD1

CDR3 protein: CASSLKRAGTSVGELFF
CDR3 DNA: TGTGCCAGTAGTCTAAAAAGAGCCGGGACTAGCGTCGGGGAGCTGTTTTTT
V gene: TRBV19
J gene: TRBJ2-2
clone size: -
D gene: TRBD2

CDR3 protein: CASSLQGSSYEQYF
CDR3 DNA: TGTGCCAGCAGTTTACAGGGGAGTTCCTACGAGCAGTACTTC
V gene: TRBV27
J gene: TRBJ2-7
clone size: -
D gene: -